This T cell receptor beta chain was captured by sequencing in a study of T-cell reconstitution after alpha-beta-depleted transplantation in children. The CDR3 runs to 13 residues. The germline V gene has CDR1 SNHLY and CDR2 FYNNEI. V lost 6 bases and J 0 bases, leaving 8 bases between the germline ends. Unique molecular identifiers were incorporated during preparation of the TCRbeta library. TCRdb fed the PCR reads into MiXCR, producing one record per CDR3 protein. Among a few hundred thousand distinct CDR3 sequences listed, about a fifth were seen once. Ten or more counts support this clonotype. The chain joins TRBV2 to TRBJ1-1, with TRBD1 as a possible D gene (5 bases). The sequenced sample was PBMCs from the stem cell graft donor, obtained from the stem cell graft. This clonotype originated in a human donor who donated a stem cell graft to a child with acute myeloid leukemia. Here the CDR3 DNA reads TGTGCCAGCAGCCAGGGTTTGAACACTGAAGCTTTCTTT. This gives the protein CASSQGLNTEAFF. Based on the CDR3 plus reference TRBV2 and TRBJ1-1, the full variable domain is EPEVTQTPSHQVTQMGQEVILRCVPISNHLYFYWYRQILGQKVEFLVSFYNNEISEKSEIFDDQFSVERPDGSNFTLKIRSTKLEDSAMYFCASSQGLNTEAFFGQGTRLTVV.